This T cell receptor (beta chain) was sequenced for a study of control samples from healthy donors and cancer patients. V lost 2 bases and J 5 bases, leaving 16 bases between the germline ends. This CDR3 comprises 16 residues. Germline-derived CDR1 and CDR2 are KGHSH and LQKENI. TCRdb's copy holds only in-frame clones and misses some; the assay was immunoSEQ multiplex PCR. This sample has some 150,000 clones, with 91% found just once. The clonotype originates from a woman aged 25 to 45 in good health. The source material was blood. This rearrangement joins TRBV18 to TRBJ1-5, with a possible D match to TRBD1 (6 bases). The CDR3 coding sequence is TGTGCCAGCTCACCAGGGGGCGCGGGGTTTTATCAGCCCCAGCATTTT. This codes for CASSPGGAGFYQPQHF.